This TCR beta chain was recovered during a study of cytomegalovirus exposure and HLA in healthy donors (dated by TCRdb to about 2017). For the study in its entirety: According to a later analysis, the roughly 130 validation repertoires were produced on the same platform as the roughly 700 repertoires of the first cohort. The aim of the study was to test whether cataloging public T cell receptors could identify signatures of past pathogen exposure. In addition to the first cohort of 500 to 850 subjects, a separate validation cohort of approximately 110 different subjects was used. High-throughput TCR immunosequencing, statistical association of individual TCRs with disease status, and machine learning were combined to predict cytomegalovirus infection status.

The donors were included in the validation cohort of 120 subjects, a group kept apart from the approximately 650-subject first cohort. Overall study outcomes, separate from this receptor: The validation cohort had no HLA typing available for a later analysis, so co-occurrence within that cohort was assessed over all 120 or so repertoires. According to the authors, the approach could potentially be generalized to other disease states and immunological phenotypes. Subsequent analysis determined that TCRs grouped into clusters in the first cohort also showed a tendency toward co-occurrence across the approximately 120 validation repertoires, and 85% to 95% of cluster scores exceeded 0. In vitro tests confirmed that three of the cytomegalovirus-associated TCR beta chains recognize cytomegalovirus antigens. Most TCR sequences were observed very rarely across donors, whereas some public TCRs were present in many individuals. The study gave a list of 150 to 200 TCR beta chains associated with cytomegalovirus. The classifier was reported to diagnose cytomegalovirus status with high specificity and sensitivity in both the original cohort and the validation cohort.

V sheds 6 bases and J sheds 11 bases, leaving 14 bases between their ends. The germline V gene sets CDR1 to MDHEN and CDR2 to SYDVKM. From cysteine to phenylalanine, the CDR3 is 12 amino acids long. Just the 36-base CDR3 DNA is kept, in frame starting at base 1. Libraries were prepared through the immunoSEQ multiplex PCR assay. The source study handled its data this way. To diagnose cytomegalovirus status from the catalog of TCR beta chain sequences, a statistical classification framework was built. TCRdb stores this immuneACCESS table with in-frame sequences only. Part of the clones is absent; in the studies checked, under half of the shortfall reflects unresolved V genes, and no reason is known for the rest. V, J and clone size were drawn from that table, and D and trimming were deduced from the DNA. This sample gives over 200,000 clones in total; almost 90% of them show up just once. Approximately 2.9% of the sample goes to the ten largest clones.

Comments on this clone: What antigen it recognizes has not been identified. No base qualities exist here, and no much larger clone lies one base off it.

The sequence joins TRBV28 to TRBJ1-5; possibly the D gene is TRBD1, per 6 matching bases. The source of this sequence is a woman younger than 30 in good health and CMV-seronegative. Sequences were obtained from PBMCs. For the CDR3, the sequence is CASSSTGYTQHF. In nucleotides, the sequence is TGTGCCAGCAGCTCTACAGGGTACACCCAGCATTTT.